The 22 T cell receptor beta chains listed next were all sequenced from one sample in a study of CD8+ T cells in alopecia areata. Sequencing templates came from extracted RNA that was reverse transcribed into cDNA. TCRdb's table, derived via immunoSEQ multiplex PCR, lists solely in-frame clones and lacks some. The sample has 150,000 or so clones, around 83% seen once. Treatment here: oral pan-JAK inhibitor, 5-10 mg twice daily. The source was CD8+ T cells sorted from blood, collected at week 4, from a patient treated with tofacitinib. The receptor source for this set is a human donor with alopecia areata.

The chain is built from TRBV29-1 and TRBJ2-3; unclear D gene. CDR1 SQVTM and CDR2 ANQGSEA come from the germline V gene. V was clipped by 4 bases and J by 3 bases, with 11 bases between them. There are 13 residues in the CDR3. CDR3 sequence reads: CSVVLGMTDTQYF. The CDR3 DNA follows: TGCAGCGTTGTGTTGGGGATGACAGATACGCAGTATTTT.

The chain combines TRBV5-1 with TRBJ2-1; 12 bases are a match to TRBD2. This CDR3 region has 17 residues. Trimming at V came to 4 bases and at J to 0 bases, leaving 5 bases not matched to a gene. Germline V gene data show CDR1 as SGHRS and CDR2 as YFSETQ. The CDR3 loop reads CASSGGTSGRSYNEQFF. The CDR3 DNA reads TGCGCCAGCAGCGGTGGGACTAGCGGGCGCTCCTACAATGAGCAGTTCTTC.

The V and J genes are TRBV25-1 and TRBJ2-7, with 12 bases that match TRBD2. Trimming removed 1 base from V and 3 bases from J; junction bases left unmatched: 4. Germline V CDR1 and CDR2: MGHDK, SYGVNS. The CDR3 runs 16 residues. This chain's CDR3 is CASSEWTSGAHYEQYF. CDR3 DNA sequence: TGTGCCAGCAGTGAATGGACTAGCGGGGCCCACTACGAGCAGTACTTC.

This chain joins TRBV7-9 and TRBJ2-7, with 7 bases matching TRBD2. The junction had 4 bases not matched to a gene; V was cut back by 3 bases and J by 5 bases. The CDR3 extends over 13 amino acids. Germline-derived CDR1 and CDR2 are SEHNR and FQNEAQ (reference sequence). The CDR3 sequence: CASSLAGAHEQYF. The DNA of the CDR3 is TGTGCCAGCAGCTTGGCGGGAGCTCACGAGCAGTACTTC. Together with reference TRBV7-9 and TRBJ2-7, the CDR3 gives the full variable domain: DTGVSQNPRHKITKRGQNVTFRCDPISEHNRLYWYRQTLGQGPEFLTYFQNEAQLEKSRLLSDRFSAERPKGSFSTLEIQRTEQGDSAMYLCASSLAGAHEQYFGPGTRLTVT.

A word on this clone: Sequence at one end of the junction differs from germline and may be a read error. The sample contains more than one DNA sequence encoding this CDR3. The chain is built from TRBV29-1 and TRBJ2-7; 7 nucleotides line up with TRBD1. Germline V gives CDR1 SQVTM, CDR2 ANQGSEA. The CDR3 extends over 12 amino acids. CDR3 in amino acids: CSVEDRAYEQYF. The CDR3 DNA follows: TGCAGCGTGGAAGACAGGGCCTACGAGCAGTACTTC.

In DNA form, the CDR3 reads TGCAGCGTTGAAATCCCCCTGACGACTGAAGCTTTCTTT. It translates to CSVEIPLTTEAFF. This sequence joins TRBV29-1 and TRBJ1-1; D gene ambiguous. The germline CDR1 and CDR2 sequences are SQVTM and ANQGSEA. The CDR3 length is 13 residues. With 2 bases removed from V and 5 bases from J, the gap between germline ends came to 12 bases.

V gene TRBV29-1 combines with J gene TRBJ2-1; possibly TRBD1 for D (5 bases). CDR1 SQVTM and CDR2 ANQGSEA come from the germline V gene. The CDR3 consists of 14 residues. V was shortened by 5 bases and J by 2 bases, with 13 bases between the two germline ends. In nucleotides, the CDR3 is TGCAGCGTTTTCAGGGAAGCGACCTACAATGAGCAGTTCTTC. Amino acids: CSVFREATYNEQFF.

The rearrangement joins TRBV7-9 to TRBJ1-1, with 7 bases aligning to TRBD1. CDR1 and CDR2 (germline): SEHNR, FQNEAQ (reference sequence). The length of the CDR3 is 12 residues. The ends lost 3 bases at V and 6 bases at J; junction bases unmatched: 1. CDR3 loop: CASSFGTAEAFF. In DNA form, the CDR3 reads TGTGCCAGCAGCTTCGGGACAGCTGAAGCTTTCTTT.

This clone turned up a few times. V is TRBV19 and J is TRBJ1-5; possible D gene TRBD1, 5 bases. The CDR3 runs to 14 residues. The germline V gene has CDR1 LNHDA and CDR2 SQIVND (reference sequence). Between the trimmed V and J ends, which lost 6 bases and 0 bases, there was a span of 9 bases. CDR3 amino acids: CASSGTDSNQPQHF. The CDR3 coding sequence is TGTGCCAGTAGCGGGACGGATAGCAATCAGCCCCAGCATTTT.

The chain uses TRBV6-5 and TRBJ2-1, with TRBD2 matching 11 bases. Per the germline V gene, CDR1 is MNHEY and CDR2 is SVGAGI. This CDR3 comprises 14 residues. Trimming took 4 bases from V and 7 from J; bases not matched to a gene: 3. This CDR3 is CASSSSGGWNEQFF. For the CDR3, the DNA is TGTGCCAGCAGTTCTAGCGGGGGGTGGAATGAGCAGTTCTTC.

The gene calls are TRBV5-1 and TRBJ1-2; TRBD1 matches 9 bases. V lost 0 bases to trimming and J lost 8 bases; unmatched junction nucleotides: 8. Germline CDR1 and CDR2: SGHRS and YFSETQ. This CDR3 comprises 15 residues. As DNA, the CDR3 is TGCGCCAGCAGCTTGGTGGGACAGGGCGACCACGGCTACACCTTC. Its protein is CASSLVGQGDHGYTF.

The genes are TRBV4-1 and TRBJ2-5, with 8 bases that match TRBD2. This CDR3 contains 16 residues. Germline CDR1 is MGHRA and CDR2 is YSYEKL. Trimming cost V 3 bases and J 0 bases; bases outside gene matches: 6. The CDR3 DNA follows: TGCGCCAGCAGCCATGTGACTAGCGCGGACCAAGAGACCCAGTACTTC. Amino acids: CASSHVTSADQETQYF.

CDR3 region: CASSELGGDSKNIQYF. The CDR3, as DNA: TGTGCCAGCAGTGAACTAGGTGGGGATTCCAAAAACATTCAGTACTTC. The chain is built from TRBV6-1 and TRBJ2-4; D not certain. The CDR3 is 16 amino acids. The V end was cut by 2 bases, the J end by 2 bases, with 13 bases between. The germline CDR1 and CDR2 sequences are MNHNS and SASEGT.

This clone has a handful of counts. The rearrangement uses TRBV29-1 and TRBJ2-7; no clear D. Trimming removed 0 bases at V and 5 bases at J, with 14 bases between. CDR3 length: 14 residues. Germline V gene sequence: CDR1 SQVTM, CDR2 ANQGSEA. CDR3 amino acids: CSVEDLEGSHEQYF. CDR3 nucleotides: TGCAGCGTTGAAGATCTCGAAGGGTCCCACGAGCAGTACTTC.

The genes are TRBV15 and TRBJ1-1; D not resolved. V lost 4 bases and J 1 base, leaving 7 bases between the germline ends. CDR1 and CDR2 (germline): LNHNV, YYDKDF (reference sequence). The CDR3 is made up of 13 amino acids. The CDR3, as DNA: TGTGCCACCAGCACCGTTAGGAACACTGAAGCTTTCTTT. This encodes CATSTVRNTEAFF.

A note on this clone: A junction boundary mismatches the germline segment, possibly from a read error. CDR3 DNA: TGTGCTAGCAGCCCGGGACCAACCTACGAGCAGTACTTC. Its protein product is CASSPGPTYEQYF. This chain links TRBV7-7 with TRBJ2-7, with D possibly being TRBD1 or TRBD2 (5 bases each). This CDR3 has 13 amino acids. Per germline, CDR1 SSHAT and CDR2 FNYEAQ (reference sequence).

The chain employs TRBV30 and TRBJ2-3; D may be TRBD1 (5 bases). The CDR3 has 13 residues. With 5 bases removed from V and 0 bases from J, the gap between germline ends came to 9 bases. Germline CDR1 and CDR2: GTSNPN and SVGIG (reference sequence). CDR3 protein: CAWDRASTDTQYF. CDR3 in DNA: TGTGCCTGGGACAGAGCTAGCACAGATACGCAGTATTTT.

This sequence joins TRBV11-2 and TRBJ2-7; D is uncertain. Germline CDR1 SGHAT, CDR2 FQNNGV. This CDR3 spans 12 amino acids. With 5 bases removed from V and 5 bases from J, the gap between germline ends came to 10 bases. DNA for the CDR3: TGTGCCAGCAGCGTGGACCCCCACGAGCAGTACTTC. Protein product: CASSVDPHEQYF.

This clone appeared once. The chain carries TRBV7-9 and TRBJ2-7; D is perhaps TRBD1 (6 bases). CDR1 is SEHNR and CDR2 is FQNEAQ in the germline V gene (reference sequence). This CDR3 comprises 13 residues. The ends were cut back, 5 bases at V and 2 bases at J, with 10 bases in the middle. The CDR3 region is CASSGGHPYEQYF. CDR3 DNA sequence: TGTGCCAGCAGCGGGGGCCATCCCTACGAGCAGTACTTC.

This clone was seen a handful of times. The CDR3 here is CAISDYSKSYEQYF. The CDR3 DNA is TGTGCCATCAGTGACTACAGTAAATCCTACGAGCAGTACTTC. The V and J genes are TRBV10-3 and TRBJ2-7; D not certain. V lost 3 bases, J lost 1 base, and 10 bases lay in between. The CDR3 covers 14 residues. Germline lookup yields CDR1 ENHRY and CDR2 SYGVKD.

CDR3: CAWGGGSANEQFF. The CDR3, as DNA: TGTGCCTGGGGTGGCGGGAGTGCCAATGAGCAGTTCTTC. The chain employs TRBV30 and TRBJ2-1, with TRBD2 identical over 7 bases. Trimming cost V 5 bases and J 6 bases; bases outside gene matches: 7. The germline CDR1 and CDR2 sequences are GTSNPN and SVGIG (reference sequence). The CDR3 consists of 13 residues.

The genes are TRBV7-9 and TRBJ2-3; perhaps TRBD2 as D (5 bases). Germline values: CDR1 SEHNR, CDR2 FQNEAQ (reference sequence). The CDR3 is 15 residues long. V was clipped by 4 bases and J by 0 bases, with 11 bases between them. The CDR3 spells CASSSSGESTDTQYF. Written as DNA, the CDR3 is TGTGCCAGCAGCTCAAGCGGAGAAAGCACAGATACGCAGTATTTT.